A selection of T cell receptor beta chains follows, all from one sample in a study of vaccination and CD4 T cells after COVID-19. Via MiXCR, TCRdb re-called the PCR reads, giving one row per CDR3 protein. The sample includes some 25,000 distinct CDR3 sequences, 28% of them seen just once. These receptors lack a known antigen. The specimen was CD4+ T cells from blood, cultured in vitro, collected about 7 months after SARS-CoV-2 vaccination. The receptor set was obtained from a human donor who had recovered from COVID-19. CDR3s include the opening cysteine and the closing phenylalanine or tryptophan. A row's size may be missing; if present it is once, few, many or a size class.

J	V	size	CDR3
TRBJ1-2	TRBV19	-	CASSMTGGIGYTF
TRBJ2-7	TRBV20-1	-	CRPTPGLAGATFYEQYF
TRBJ1-6	TRBV10-3	few	CAISERGRAPNSPLHF
TRBJ2-1	TRBV15	few	CATSRVASGSSNEQFF
TRBJ2-5	TRBV25-1	-	CASSDPGQQETQYF
TRBJ2-5	TRBV18	few	CASSFGTSKRETQYF
TRBJ2-1	TRBV5-4	once	CASIVGTSGSYNEQFF
TRBJ1-5	TRBV6-1	-	CASKALNQPQHF
TRBJ1-2	TRBV7-6	-	CASSLSGEDYGYTF
TRBJ1-2	TRBV29-1	-	CSVDDSSGYTF
TRBJ2-7	TRBV6-2/TRBV6-3	few	CASSYPGTRIYEQYF
TRBJ1-2	TRBV18	-	CASSPTGQGHYGYTF
TRBJ2-7	TRBV7-2	-	CASSTSGTSYSYEQYF
TRBJ2-7	TRBV28	-	CASSSTVSEQYF
TRBJ2-5	TRBV5-4	-	CASSLASSGSQYF
TRBJ2-7	TRBV10-3	few	CATGDSTPNEQYF
TRBJ2-1	TRBV20-1	-	CSAPKTGSGTSGYNEQFF
TRBJ1-5	TRBV15	medium-sized	CATSRTEGASNQPQHF
TRBJ2-7	TRBV6-1	medium-sized	CASTPGQASSYEQYF
TRBJ2-3	TRBV6-2/TRBV6-3	few	CASSYSGRVDTQYF
TRBJ1-2	TRBV6-1	few	CASRPHHRQAYGYTF
TRBJ2-1	TRBV7-3	few	CASGSSSGEQFF
TRBJ2-1	TRBV10-3	-	CAISPGQGDEQFF
TRBJ2-7	TRBV20-1	few	CSAHGDFPYEQYF
TRBJ2-7	TRBV28	few	CASSLLSSVTAPYEQYF
TRBJ2-3	TRBV27	few	CASSPGLAGGADTQYF
TRBJ2-7	TRBV6-1	-	CARSGGAPYEQYF
TRBJ2-1	TRBV29-1	-	CSLTEGGYNEQFF
TRBJ2-5	TRBV5-4	-	CASSRGTDRGQETQYF
TRBJ2-1	TRBV28	-	CASSPRDKSYRGSYTEQFF
TRBJ1-1	TRBV27	-	CASSLSVTGNTEAFF
TRBJ1-1	TRBV6-1	-	CASSQGRGNTEAFF
TRBJ1-5	TRBV11-1	few	CASSSTGNSTNQPQHF
TRBJ1-2	TRBV5-6	few	CASSRGTVYGYTF
TRBJ1-1	TRBV7-8	-	CASSLEGGMNTEAFF
TRBJ2-7	TRBV7-9	-	CASHELSYEQYF
TRBJ1-1	TRBV10-3	-	CAISETGSAFF
TRBJ2-7	TRBV6-5	-	CASSYSPRGGYYEQYF
TRBJ2-5	TRBV7-8	many	CASSLGYRETQYF
TRBJ2-3	TRBV4-1	few	CASSTTSGPTPDTQYF
TRBJ2-7	TRBV6-1	-	CAAHRGLGLANGYEQYF
TRBJ2-7	TRBV20-1	medium-sized	CSARRGAPPHEQYF
TRBJ1-5	TRBV6-2/TRBV6-3	few	CASSYQVSNQPQHF
TRBJ2-7	TRBV6-4	few	CASSELLGSEQYF
TRBJ2-3	TRBV20-1	many	CSASYGNTQYF
TRBJ2-7	TRBV7-2	medium-sized	CASSPLGAGPYEQYF
TRBJ2-7	TRBV14	-	CASSTSGPLYEQYF
TRBJ2-3	TRBV6-5	-	CASSYSSGRGDTQYF
TRBJ2-2	TRBV20-1	-	CSARDFRGGRTGELFF
TRBJ2-7	TRBV27	-	CASSFSGTTYEQYF
TRBJ1-2	TRBV7-3	few	CASSLRHTGAHGYTF
TRBJ2-3	TRBV19	few	CASRSAGEADTQYF
TRBJ2-7	TRBV6-1	many	CASSEEGTSPYEQYF
TRBJ2-7	TRBV7-2	medium-sized	CASSPAAGNYEQYF
TRBJ1-2	TRBV28	-	CANHKTGAYGYTF
TRBJ1-5	TRBV20-1	many	CSARSPLSNQPQHF
TRBJ2-7	TRBV7-2	few	CASSLKNVAGRGEQYF
TRBJ2-1	TRBV7-2	-	CASSLMALGNEQFF